This T cell receptor (beta chain) was observed in a study of T cells after yellow fever vaccination. Study-level points and caveats: Although the secondary response was weaker, it peaked faster, at day 5 versus 15.

The 5'RACE template-switching step produced TCR cDNA and added a universal primer site and UMIs. TCRdb independently ran MiXCR on the 5' RACE reads; one entry per CDR3 protein. The sample consists of hundreds of thousands of distinct CDR3 sequences, 8.5% to 9% of them appearing once. This clonotype showed up many times. Its antigen is not known. This sample comprised PBMCs, obtained on the day of the first yellow fever vaccination. The receptor's source is a man aged 18 to 29 who received the YFV17D yellow fever vaccine.

The chain's CDR3 is CASSLVADEQFF. CDR3 nucleotides: TGTGCCAGCAGCTTAGTCGCCGATGAGCAGTTCTTC. The chain employs TRBV7-9 and TRBJ2-1; D not resolved. The CDR3 sequence is 12 residues long. The germline V and J ends were trimmed by 1 base and 8 bases, with 6 bases remaining between them. CDR1 and CDR2 from the germline V gene are SEHNR and FQNEAQ (reference sequence).